This TCR beta chain emerged from a study of T cells in Graves' hyperthyroidism and ophthalmopathy. The sample holds many counts of this clonotype. Germline CDR1 is SGHRS and CDR2 is YFSETQ. The CDR3 contains 12 residues. Trimming removed 2 bases from V and 8 bases from J, with 8 bases in between. TCR beta CDR3 regions were amplified from RNA. The HTBI primer set drove a first-round RT-PCR of the TCR CDR3. TCRdb reprocessed the multiplex PCR reads with MiXCR, giving one entry per CDR3 protein. The table records around 340,000 distinct CDR3 sequences, about 20% of them present only once. The sequencing input was blood. This sequence originates from a woman between 45 and 65 years old with Graves' hyperthyroidism. The V gene is TRBV5-1, the J gene TRBJ2-1; a weak D match, TRBD1 (6 bases). In DNA, the CDR3 is TGCGCCAGCAGCTTACAGGGCGATGAGCAGTTCTTC. This sequence encodes CASSLQGDEQFF.